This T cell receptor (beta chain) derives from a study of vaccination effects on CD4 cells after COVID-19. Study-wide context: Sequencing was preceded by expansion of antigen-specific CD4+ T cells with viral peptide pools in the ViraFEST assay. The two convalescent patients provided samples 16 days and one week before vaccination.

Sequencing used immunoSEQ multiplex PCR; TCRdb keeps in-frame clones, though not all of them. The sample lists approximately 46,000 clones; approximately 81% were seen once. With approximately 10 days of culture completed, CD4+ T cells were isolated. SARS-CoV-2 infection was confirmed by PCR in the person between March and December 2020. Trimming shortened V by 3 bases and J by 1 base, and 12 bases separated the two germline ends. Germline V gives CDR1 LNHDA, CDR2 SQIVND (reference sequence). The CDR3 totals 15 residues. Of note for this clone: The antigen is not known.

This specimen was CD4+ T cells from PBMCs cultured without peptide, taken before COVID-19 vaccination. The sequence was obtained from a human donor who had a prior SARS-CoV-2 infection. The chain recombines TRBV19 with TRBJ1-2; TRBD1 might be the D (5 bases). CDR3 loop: CASSISGRGNYGYTF. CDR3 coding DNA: TGTGCCAGTAGTATCTCTGGGAGGGGTAACTATGGCTACACCTTC.